Shown below are 29 T cell receptor beta chains from a single sample sequenced in a study of T cells in Graves' hyperthyroidism and ophthalmopathy. RNA transcripts gave rise to amplified TCR beta CDR3 regions. HTBI primers were the set used in a first-round RT-PCR of the TCR CDR3. TCRdb recomputed calls from the multiplex PCR reads with MiXCR, one row per CDR3 protein. The data show about 760,000 distinct CDR3 sequences, around 40% seen once. The sample consisted of blood. The receptors shown here come from a woman between 40 and 55 years old with Graves' hyperthyroidism.

The rearrangement joins TRBV7-2 to TRBJ2-5; D unresolved. Trimming stripped 5 bases from V and 2 bases from J, with 21 bases between. The CDR3 covers 17 residues. The germline gives CDR1 SGHTA, CDR2 FQGNSA. The CDR3: CASSQEWTQQTQETQYF. As DNA, the CDR3 is TGTGCCAGCAGCCAAGAGTGGACCCAACAAACTCAAGAGACCCAGTACTTC.

This chain links TRBV7-2 with TRBJ2-3; D is perhaps TRBD2 (7 bases). Germline V CDR1 and CDR2: SGHTA, FQGNSA. The CDR3 has 15 residues. The V and J ends lost 3 bases and 2 bases respectively, with 12 bases between them. CDR3 region: CASSFGGGDTDTQYF. Written as DNA, the CDR3 is TGTGCCAGCAGCTTTGGAGGGGGGGACACAGATACGCAGTATTTT.

This clonotype has ten or more counts. V usage is TRBV20-1 and J usage is TRBJ2-2; 9 bases fit TRBD2. The CDR3 sequence is 14 residues long. Germline CDR1 DFQATT, CDR2 SNEGSKA (reference sequence). The V segment lost 3 bases and the J segment 4 bases; nucleotides outside the gene matches: 3. The CDR3 DNA reads as TGCAGTGCTAGGCGGGAGGGGCGCACCGGGGAGCTGTTTTTT. This encodes CSARREGRTGELFF.

This chain joins TRBV20-1 and TRBJ1-1; 7 bases match TRBD1. Germline CDR1 is DFQATT and CDR2 is SNEGSKA (reference sequence). V shed 0 bases, J shed 5 bases, and the junction held 6 bases outside the gene matches. This CDR3 contains 14 residues. The CDR3 DNA reads as TGCAGTGCTAGAGATCTGAGGGGGCGGACTGAAGCTTTCTTT. Its translation: CSARDLRGRTEAFF.

The chain links TRBV28 to TRBJ2-7, with a possible D match to TRBD2 (5 bases). The CDR3 runs to 12 residues. Trimming shortened V by 8 bases and J by 2 bases, and 10 bases separated the two germline ends. Germline-derived CDR1 and CDR2 are MDHEN and SYDVKM. The CDR3 sequence: CASARDTYEQYF. CDR3 DNA: TGTGCCAGCGCCCGGGATACCTACGAGCAGTACTTC.

The J gene is TRBJ1-1, the V gene TRBV7-2, with 7 bases identical to TRBD1. The germline CDR1 and CDR2 sequences are SGHTA and FQGNSA. The CDR3 is 16 residues long. V shed 4 bases and J 1 base; nucleotides not matched to a gene: 9. The CDR3 DNA sequence: TGTGCCAGCAGCTCCTACAGGGGCAGGAGGAACACTGAAGCTTTCTTT. The encoded protein is CASSSYRGRRNTEAFF.

This clonotype was detected a few times. The chain carries TRBV19 and TRBJ2-5, with D unresolved. The CDR3 is made up of 15 amino acids. Germline loops: CDR1 LNHDA, CDR2 SQIVND (reference sequence). V was cut by 5 bases and J by 2 bases, with 15 bases left in between. CDR3 bases: TGTGCCAGTAGTCGAATCCGACATGGGCAAGAGACCCAGTACTTC. Translation gives CASSRIRHGQETQYF. Complete variable domain (other parts from reference TRBV19 and TRBJ2-5): DGGITQSPKYLFRKEGQNVTLSCEQNLNHDAMYWYRQDPGQGLRLIYYSQIVNDFQKGDIAEGYSVSREKKESFPLTVTSAQKNPTAFYLCASSRIRHGQETQYFGPGTRLLVL.

The rearrangement joins TRBV5-6 to TRBJ1-5; D possibly corresponds to TRBD1 (6 bases). Germline CDR1 reads SGHDT; CDR2 reads YYEEEE. The CDR3 has 15 amino acids. The V gene lost 5 bases and the J gene lost 0 bases, with 12 bases spanning the gap. CDR3 region: CASSQQGTSNQPQHF. The CDR3 region has the DNA TGTGCCAGCAGTCAACAGGGAACTAGCAATCAGCCCCAGCATTTT.

This clonotype came up many times. The chain uses TRBV15 and TRBJ1-4; TRBD1 agrees at 7 bases. The V and J ends lost 5 bases and 4 bases, in that order; junction bases with no gene match: 1. CDR1 is LNHNV, CDR2 YYDKDF, per germline (reference sequence). The CDR3 extends over 13 amino acids. This CDR3 is CATSDRDNEKLFF. The CDR3 nucleotides read TGTGCCACCAGCGACAGGGATAATGAAAAACTGTTTTTT. Complete variable domain (other parts from reference TRBV15 and TRBJ1-4): DAMVIQNPRYQVTQFGKPVTLSCSQTLNHNVMYWYQQKSSQAPKLLFHYYDKDFNNEADTPDNFQSRRPNTSFCFLDIRSPGLGDTAMYLCATSDRDNEKLFFGSGTQLSVL.

This clonotype has just a few counts. This chain links TRBV7-9 with TRBJ1-6, with D unclear. V lost 3 bases and J 10 bases, leaving 19 bases between the germline ends. The CDR3 has 16 amino acids. CDR1 and CDR2 from the germline V gene are SEHNR and FQNEAQ (reference sequence). CDR3 nucleotides: TGTGCCAGCAGCTTGTTTGGTGTGAGGGTTCGCTCACCCCTCCACTTT. As protein: CASSLFGVRVRSPLHF.

This clonotype was detected many times. The V gene is TRBV6-5, the J gene TRBJ1-2; 9 bases fit TRBD1. The V gene's germline CDR1 is MNHEY and CDR2 SVGAGI. Trimming cost V 5 bases and J 6 bases; bases outside gene matches: 4. CDR3 size: 13 residues. The CDR3 reads CASSIRDRDGYTF. CDR3 in DNA: TGTGCCAGCAGTATCCGGGACAGGGATGGCTACACCTTC.

This chain links TRBV12-3 or TRBV12-4 with TRBJ2-2; D possibly corresponds to TRBD1 (6 bases). The CDR3 loop spans 13 amino acids. The V and J ends lost 10 bases and 6 bases respectively, with 15 bases between them. Written as DNA, the CDR3 is TGTGCCACCACAGGGATTGTTCCCGGGGAGCTGTTTTTT. Translated, it gives CATTGIVPGELFF.

This clonotype was seen at least ten times. The chain is built from TRBV10-3 and TRBJ2-5, with a possible D match to TRBD2 (6 bases). This CDR3 spans 12 amino acids. Trimming left V 4 bases short and J 3 bases short, with 6 bases between. In germline, CDR1 is ENHRY, CDR2 SYGVKD. In DNA, the CDR3 is TGTGCCATCAGTGGCGGGGAAGAGACCCAGTACTTC. Translating it yields CAISGGEETQYF.

This clonotype was seen repeatedly, ten times or more. The chain couples TRBV7-2 to TRBJ1-1; no definite D call. Germline CDR1 SGHTA, CDR2 FQGNSA. The CDR3 has 12 amino acids. V shed 4 bases and J shed 6 bases, with 9 bases lying between them. The CDR3 here is CASSSYFAEAFF. The CDR3 nucleotides are TGTGCCAGCAGCTCTTATTTCGCTGAAGCTTTCTTT.

The chain has TRBV5-1 and TRBJ2-2, with D unresolved. With 4 bases removed from V and 6 bases from J, the gap between germline ends came to 7 bases. Germline-derived CDR1 and CDR2 are SGHRS and YFSETQ. The CDR3 is 12 amino acids. The CDR3 DNA reads TGCGCCAGCAGCCATCCCGCCGGGGAGCTGTTTTTT. This codes for CASSHPAGELFF.

This clonotype was observed a few times. This chain links TRBV7-9 with TRBJ2-5, with 9 bases identical to TRBD1. In germline, CDR1 is SEHNR, CDR2 FQNEAQ (reference sequence). This CDR3 comprises 16 residues. The ends lost 5 bases at V and 1 base at J; junction bases unmatched: 8. CDR3 protein: CASSMLTGGPQETQYF. The CDR3, as DNA: TGTGCCAGCAGCATGCTGACAGGGGGGCCCCAAGAGACCCAGTACTTC.

This clonotype was recorded at least ten times. This rearrangement joins TRBV10-3 to TRBJ2-5, with 8 bases aligning to TRBD1. V trimming: 0 bases; J trimming: 4 bases; junction bases outside the gene matches: 4. The CDR3 is 15 residues long. Germline V gene lookup returns CDR1 ENHRY and CDR2 SYGVKD. In DNA form, the CDR3 reads TGTGCCATCAGTGAGTCGACAGGGGCCGGAGAGACCCAGTACTTC. It is translated as CAISESTGAGETQYF.

The chain has TRBV6-6 and TRBJ2-5; D tentatively reads TRBD1 or TRBD2 (7 bases each). Trimming took off 9 bases at V and 9 bases at J, with 23 bases between the two ends. The CDR3 sequence is 14 residues long. The germline V gene has CDR1 MNHNY and CDR2 SVGAGI (reference sequence). The CDR3 nucleotides are TGTGCCAGTTGTCCAGGGGGGGAAGAGAAGGCCCAGTACTTC. This sequence encodes CASCPGGEEKAQYF.

This chain links TRBV20-1 with TRBJ2-7; D possibly uses TRBD1 or TRBD2 (5 bases each). This CDR3 is built from 14 residues. V dropped 6 bases and J dropped 1 base, with 16 bases sitting between them. Germline V lookup: CDR1 DFQATT, CDR2 SNEGSKA (reference sequence). CDR3 DNA sequence: TGCAGTGCCGCTTCCCGGGACCGGTCCTACGAGCAGTACTTC. Residues: CSAASRDRSYEQYF.

The chain recombines TRBV19 with TRBJ2-7; tentative D call: TRBD2 (5 bases). The J call may be in error: the DNA end matches TRBJ2-1 better. In germline, CDR1 is LNHDA, CDR2 SQIVND (reference sequence). There are 15 residues in the CDR3. The CDR3 DNA follows: TGTGCCAGTAGTCAAGGAGGTGGAGCCCCGTCGGAGCAGTTCTTC. This encodes CASSQGGGAPSEQFF.

This clonotype was seen once. The J gene is TRBJ2-3, the V gene TRBV11-2; no firm D call. The CDR3 runs to 15 residues. V shed 3 bases and J shed 4 bases, with 14 bases lying between them. Germline CDR1 SGHAT, CDR2 FQNNGV. DNA of the CDR3: TGTGCCAGCAGCTTGGTCATCTTCGCGGCAGATACGCAGTATTTT. It specifies CASSLVIFAADTQYF.

Many counts were recorded for this clonotype. V is TRBV9 and J is TRBJ2-5; possible D gene TRBD2, 6 bases. Germline-derived CDR1 and CDR2 are SGDLS and YYNGEE. V shed 7 bases and J shed 3 bases, with 22 bases lying between them. This CDR3 contains 16 residues. The CDR3 nucleotides are TGTGCCAGCGCGCGACGGAGGGGCCCGGGAGAAGAGACCCAGTACTTC. It codes for CASARRRGPGEETQYF.

This clonotype was seen ten or more times. The chain recombines TRBV7-2 with TRBJ2-7; 12 bases are shared with TRBD2. Germline CDR1 is SGHTA and CDR2 is FQGNSA. CDR3 size: 15 residues. V lost 5 bases to trimming and J lost 1 base; unmatched junction nucleotides: 3. CDR3 nucleotide sequence: TGTGCCAGCAGCCAGACTAGCGGGAGATCCTACGAGCAGTACTTC. This codes for CASSQTSGRSYEQYF.

This chain connects TRBV10-3 to TRBJ2-3, with D unclear. The CDR3 sequence is 11 residues long. The germline gives CDR1 ENHRY, CDR2 SYGVKD. V was cut by 10 bases and J by 8 bases, with 13 bases left in between. CDR3 loop: CASSPSSTQYF. The DNA for the CDR3 is TGTGCCAGCAGCCCCTCGAGTACGCAGTATTTT.

This clonotype has a count of ten or more. The chain couples TRBV15 to TRBJ1-3, with no clear D. From germline, CDR1 is LNHNV and CDR2 YYDKDF (reference sequence). Between the trimmed V and J ends, which lost 8 bases and 4 bases, there was a span of 12 bases. This CDR3 is built from 13 residues. The CDR3 nucleotides read TGTGCCACCTGGTCTCGTAACGGAAACACCATATATTTT. Translation: CATWSRNGNTIYF.

The chain links TRBV29-1 to TRBJ2-1; 11 nucleotides agree with TRBD2. The junction had 3 bases not matched to a gene; V was cut back by 8 bases and J by 3 bases. From germline, CDR1 is SQVTM and CDR2 ANQGSEA. This CDR3 spans 13 amino acids. The CDR3 nucleotides are TGCAGCCCCGGGACTAGCGGCTACAATGAGCAGTTCTTC. Translating it yields CSPGTSGYNEQFF.

The chain employs TRBV6-2 or TRBV6-3 and TRBJ2-7; 8 positions agree with TRBD1. The germline CDR1 and CDR2 sequences are MNHEY and SVGEGT. The CDR3 has 17 residues. The J segment lost 7 bases and the V segment lost 2 bases, leaving 16 bases of the junction unmatched. CDR3 coding DNA: TGTGCCAGCAGTTACGCGATGGGCGGGGCAGGGGGCCGGGAGCAGTACTTC. The encoded protein is CASSYAMGGAGGREQYF.

The rearrangement links TRBV28 to TRBJ1-5; D is unclear. CDR3 size: 15 residues. Trimming stripped 5 bases from V and 3 bases from J, with 14 bases between. Germline-derived CDR1 and CDR2 are MDHEN and SYDVKM. CDR3 loop: CASSPARESNQPQHF. CDR3 DNA: TGTGCCAGCAGTCCGGCGCGAGAATCCAATCAGCCCCAGCATTTT.

A word on this clonotype: Since a much larger clone is just one base distant, this may be a read error. The chain carries TRBV10-3 and TRBJ2-7; the D gene is possibly TRBD1 (7 bases). CDR3 length: 14 amino acids. Germline assignment: CDR1 ENHRY and CDR2 SYGVKD. As DNA, the CDR3 is TGTGCCAGCAGCCCACAGGGGACTGGCTACGAGCAGCACTTC. Translation: CASSPQGTGYEQHF.